These 4 T cell receptor beta chains originate from one sample sequenced in a study of human T cells and chemical hapten exposure. MiXCR was run by TCRdb on the RACE reads, yielding one entry per CDR3 protein. The sample holds about 350,000 distinct CDR3 sequences, about 6.3% seen once. Time point described: patch test 2, 6 weeks after DPC sensitization. Sample treatment: therapeutic diphenylcyclopropenone sensitization with weekly scalp DPC. The material was whole blood, obtained in connection with sensitization to the hapten diphenylcyclopropenone (DPC). These receptors were collected from a woman under 30 with alopecia areata. Some clones in this sample may be carry-over from other donors' samples.

This clonotype was counted at least ten times. This chain joins TRBV12-3 or TRBV12-4 and TRBJ1-4, with a weak D call TRBD1 (6 bases). Deletions cut 7 bases from V and 4 bases from J, with 16 bases between. The CDR3 is made up of 15 amino acids. The CDR3 bases are TGTGCCAGCACCAAAAGGGGGACGTATAATGAAAAACTGTTTTTT. Its translation is CASTKRGTYNEKLFF.

This clonotype was counted ten times or more. The chain carries TRBV4-2 and TRBJ2-3; D possibly matches TRBD1 or TRBD2 (7 bases each). V gave up 0 bases and J gave up 6 bases, with 13 bases separating them. In germline, CDR1 is LGHNA, CDR2 YNFKEQ. CDR3 size: 15 residues. The CDR3 DNA reads as TGTGCCAGCAGCCAAGAGCAGGGGGGGCGTGATACGCAGTATTTT. Translated: CASSQEQGGRDTQYF.

Ten or more counts support this clonotype. Here the CDR3 reads CASRIRSGGYTF. CDR3 DNA: TGTGCCAGTCGAATTCGTAGCGGTGGCTACACCTTC. This chain links TRBV27 with TRBJ1-2; no clear D gene. V was cut by 9 bases and J by 7 bases, with 15 bases left in between. The germline gives CDR1 MNHEY, CDR2 SMNVEV (reference sequence). The CDR3 has 12 residues.

The V call is TRBV20-1, the J call TRBJ1-1; a possible D gene is TRBD1 (5 bases). The CDR3 has 14 residues. Germline CDR1 DFQATT, CDR2 SNEGSKA (reference sequence). V was clipped by 4 bases and J by 4 bases, with 16 bases between them. The CDR3: CSANQGPGSTEAFF. The CDR3 DNA is TGCAGTGCTAATCAGGGTCCGGGGTCCACTGAAGCTTTCTTT.